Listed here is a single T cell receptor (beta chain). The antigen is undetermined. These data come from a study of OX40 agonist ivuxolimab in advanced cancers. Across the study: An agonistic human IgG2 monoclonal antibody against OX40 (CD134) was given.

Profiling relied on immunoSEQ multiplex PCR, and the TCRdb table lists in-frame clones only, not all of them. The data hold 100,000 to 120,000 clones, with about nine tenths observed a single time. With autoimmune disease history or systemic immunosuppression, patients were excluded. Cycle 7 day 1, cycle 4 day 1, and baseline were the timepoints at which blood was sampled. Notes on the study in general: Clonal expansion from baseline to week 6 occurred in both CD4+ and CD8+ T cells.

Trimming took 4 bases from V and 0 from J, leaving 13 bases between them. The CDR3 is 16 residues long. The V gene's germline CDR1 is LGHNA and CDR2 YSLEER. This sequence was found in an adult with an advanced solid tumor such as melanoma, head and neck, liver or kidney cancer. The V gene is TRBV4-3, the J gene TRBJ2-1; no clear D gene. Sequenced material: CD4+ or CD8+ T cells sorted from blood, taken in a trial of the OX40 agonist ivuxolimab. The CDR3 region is CASSPRAQSSYNEQFF. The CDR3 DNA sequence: TGCGCCAGCAGCCCAAGGGCACAGAGCTCCTACAATGAGCAGTTCTTC.